This T cell receptor beta chain appears in the sequencing data of a study of cytomegalovirus exposure and HLA in healthy donors. Study-wide findings and caveats: There were over 150 TCR beta chains listed as cytomegalovirus-associated. It was reported that TCR beta sequences correctly inferred the HLA-A and HLA-B alleles for most subjects.

Primers: 60 Vbeta forward and 13 Jbeta reverse. Using immunoSEQ multiplex PCR, the repertoire was profiled, and TCRdb retains in-frame clones only, with some absent. There are some 160,000 clones in the sample; over 60% occur only once, and approximately 2.1% lies in the top ten. A word on this clone: Its cognate antigen is unknown.

The sample comprised PBMCs. This receptor was obtained from a middle-aged man in good health and CMV-seronegative.

The CDR3 DNA sequence: TGTGCCAGCAGCCGCGGGGGAGCGGGCGTCTACGAGCAGTACTTC. This translates into CASSRGGAGVYEQYF. The chain is built from TRBV6-5 and TRBJ2-7; 7 nucleotides match TRBD2. V lost 6 bases to trimming and J lost 3 bases; unmatched junction nucleotides: 11. The CDR3 runs to 15 residues. Germline CDR1 is MNHEY and CDR2 is SVGAGI.